This paragraph covers one T cell receptor beta chain sequence. Germline CDR1 MGHDK, CDR2 SYGVNS. The CDR3 length is 14 residues. The data were taken from a study of blood T cells in healthy people across ages. Together with a sample-barcoded 5' primer, a J-beta primer mix was included in a second PCR lasting about 7 to 11 cycles. Each sample yielded at least 2.5 million CDR3-containing paired-end reads. TCRdb re-analysed the 5' RACE reads in MiXCR, keeping a single row per CDR3 protein. The sample yields fewer than 900,000 distinct CDR3 sequences, about 36% seen once. This clonotype originated in a young man in good health. Material: blood. This sequence joins TRBV25-1 and TRBJ2-5; D is perhaps TRBD2 (5 bases). The DNA end lines up better with TRBJ2-4; the J call may be wrong. DNA for the CDR3: TGTGCCAGCAGTTCCTTGGACTCGAAAAACATTCAGTACTTC. Translation: CASSSLDSKNIQYF.